Presented here are 25 T cell receptor beta chains from one specimen sequenced in a study of shared clonotypes between healthy human individuals. The repertoire was sequenced with immunoSEQ multiplex PCR; TCRdb's copy has only in-frame clones and lacks some. The table shows about 2.1 million clones, with around 95% occurring only once. CD8 cells classed as naive were CD45RO-negative and positively selected for CCR7, excluding terminally differentiated effector memory CD45RA+ cells. The sample consisted of naive CD8+ T cells from PBMCs. These receptors came from a man aged 18 to 30 in good health. Some clones in this sample may be carry-over from other donors' samples.

For the CDR3, the DNA is TGTGCCAGCAGCTCCCCGTGGGAGGCCCTCTATGGCTACACCTTC. As protein: CASSSPWEALYGYTF. V and J are TRBV5-6 and TRBJ1-2; no firm D call. The CDR3 consists of 15 residues. Trimming stripped 3 bases from V and 4 bases from J, with 16 bases between. Germline V lookup: CDR1 SGHDT, CDR2 YYEEEE.

The chain is built from TRBV9 and TRBJ2-3; 9 bases are shared with TRBD2. V lost 0 bases and J lost 3; bases outside the gene matches: 5. The CDR3 runs to 16 residues. Germline values: CDR1 SGDLS, CDR2 YYNGEE. CDR3 nucleotides: TGTGCCAGCAGCGTAGTGGCTAGCGGGATGACAGATACGCAGTATTTT. Translation: CASSVVASGMTDTQYF.

The chain carries TRBV7-9 and TRBJ2-5; TRBD1 matches 7 bases. CDR1 is SEHNR, CDR2 FQNEAQ, per germline (reference sequence). The CDR3 spans 17 residues. V lost 5 bases to trimming and J lost 5 bases; unmatched junction nucleotides: 17. Here the CDR3 reads CASSGHNRGSGTETQYF. The DNA for the CDR3 is TGTGCCAGCAGCGGTCACAACAGGGGCTCTGGTACGGAGACCCAGTACTTC.

As concerns this clone: This CDR3 is also generated by other DNA sequences in the sample. J is TRBJ1-2 and V is TRBV7-9; TRBD1 aligns across 8 bases. Germline values: CDR1 SEHNR, CDR2 FQNEAQ (reference sequence). J lost 2 bases, V lost 1 base, and 3 bases had no gene match. The CDR3 is made up of 15 amino acids. The CDR3 loop is CASSLVGQGNYGYTF. The CDR3, as DNA: TGTGCCAGCAGCTTAGTTGGACAGGGAAACTATGGCTACACCTTC. The whole variable domain, remainder taken from reference TRBV7-9 and TRBJ1-2, is DTGVSQNPRHKITKRGQNVTFRCDPISEHNRLYWYRQTLGQGPEFLTYFQNEAQLEKSRLLSDRFSAERPKGSFSTLEIQRTEQGDSAMYLCASSLVGQGNYGYTFGSGTRLTVV.

This chain uses TRBV5-1 with TRBJ2-5; 10 bases are shared with TRBD2. The CDR3 is made up of 14 amino acids. Germline-derived CDR1 and CDR2 are SGHRS and YFSETQ. Trimming removed 3 bases from V and 4 bases from J; junction bases left unmatched: 3. In DNA, the CDR3 is TGCGCCAGCAGCTCCCTAGCGGGAGTAGAGACCCAGTACTTC. Protein: CASSSLAGVETQYF. The full variable domain, in which reference TRBV5-1 and TRBJ2-5 provide the parts outside the CDR3, is KAGVTQTPRYLIKTRGQQVTLSCSPISGHRSVSWYQQTPGQGLQFLFEYFSETQRNKGNFPGRFSGRQFSNSRSEMNVSTLELGDSALYLCASSSLAGVETQYFGPGTRLLVL.

The chain carries TRBV4-1 and TRBJ1-1; the D gene is possibly TRBD1 (6 bases). Germline V gene data show CDR1 as MGHRA and CDR2 as YSYEKL. V was clipped by 3 bases and J by 4 bases, with 9 bases between them. The length of the CDR3 is 13 residues. This CDR3 is CASSQGAGTEAFF. CDR3 coding DNA: TGCGCCAGCAGCCAGGGGGCGGGCACTGAAGCTTTCTTT.

Worth noting for this clone: Other DNA sequences in the sample encode the same CDR3. The chain has TRBV27 and TRBJ2-7; no clear D gene. The germline gives CDR1 MNHEY, CDR2 SMNVEV (reference sequence). The CDR3 has 13 amino acids. The germline V and J ends were trimmed by 2 bases and 2 bases, with 7 bases remaining between them. The CDR3 region is CASSLGSTYEQYF. DNA for the CDR3: TGTGCCAGCAGTTTAGGTTCTACCTACGAGCAGTACTTC.

The chain employs TRBV28 and TRBJ2-5, with 7 bases that match TRBD2. Germline CDR1 is MDHEN and CDR2 is SYDVKM. The V gene end was trimmed by 3 bases and the J gene end by 5 bases; junction bases not matched to a gene: 15. This CDR3 has 17 residues. CDR3 sequence (DNA): TGTGCCAGCAGTTTCATCGTCGGGGCGGGAGTTTCGGAGACCCAGTACTTC. This gives the protein CASSFIVGAGVSETQYF.

CDR3 in amino acids: CASSTGWAYQETQYF. CDR3 DNA: TGTGCCAGTAGTACTGGGTGGGCGTACCAAGAGACCCAGTACTTC. The chain uses TRBV19 and TRBJ2-5, with D uncertain. Trimming removed 4 bases from V and 0 bases from J, with 12 bases in between. The V gene's germline CDR1 is LNHDA and CDR2 SQIVND (reference sequence). The CDR3 length is 15 residues. Full variable domain (remainder filled in from reference TRBV19 and TRBJ2-5): DGGITQSPKYLFRKEGQNVTLSCEQNLNHDAMYWYRQDPGQGLRLIYYSQIVNDFQKGDIAEGYSVSREKKESFPLTVTSAQKNPTAFYLCASSTGWAYQETQYFGPGTRLLVL.

The table lists this clone with a count of one. This chain uses TRBV27 with TRBJ2-7; TRBD1 is a possible D gene (6 bases). The length of the CDR3 is 13 residues. From germline, CDR1 is MNHEY and CDR2 SMNVEV (reference sequence). Trimming stripped 2 bases from V and 7 bases from J, with 12 bases between. The CDR3 reads CASSLLQGREQYF. In DNA form, the CDR3 reads TGTGCCAGCAGTTTACTACAGGGCCGGGAGCAGTACTTC.

V and J are TRBV2 and TRBJ1-2; D is perhaps TRBD1 (6 bases). The CDR3 is 14 amino acids. Per germline, CDR1 SNHLY and CDR2 FYNNEI. Trimming took off 6 bases at V and 5 bases at J, with 16 bases between the two ends. CDR3 region: CASSAAGAGYGYTF. DNA of the CDR3: TGTGCCAGCAGCGCCGCAGGGGCGGGATATGGCTACACCTTC.

Concerning this clone: One junction end does not reproduce the germline sequence, and a read error may be involved. The V and J genes are TRBV27 and TRBJ2-5, with D perhaps given as TRBD1 or TRBD2 (5 bases each). Germline V CDR1 and CDR2: MNHEY, SMNVEV (reference sequence). The CDR3 runs to 17 residues. The CDR3 coding sequence is TGTGCCAGCAGCTTATCGTACCAGGGAGAGGGAGAAGAGACCCAGTACTTC. Its protein product is CASSLSYQGEGEETQYF.

On this clone itself: Other DNA sequences of this sample code for an identical CDR3. The V and J genes are TRBV27 and TRBJ2-4; D gene unclear. Germline V gene data show CDR1 as MNHEY and CDR2 as SMNVEV (reference sequence). CDR3 size: 14 residues. The germline V and J ends were trimmed by 4 bases and 0 bases, with 7 bases remaining between them. CDR3 in DNA: TGTGCCAGCAGTTCCGGGCTAGCCAAAAACATTCAGTACTTC. This translates into CASSSGLAKNIQYF.

This chain joins TRBV28 and TRBJ1-5, with 11 bases aligning to TRBD1. V gave up 5 bases and J gave up 5 bases; unmatched junction bases: 5. The length of the CDR3 is 15 residues. Germline V CDR1 and CDR2: MDHEN, SYDVKM. DNA of the CDR3: TGTGCCAGCAGTGGGAGGACAGGGGGCGATCAGCCCCAGCATTTT. Amino acid sequence: CASSGRTGGDQPQHF.

This chain connects TRBV27 to TRBJ2-2, with TRBD1 matching 8 bases. V gave up 10 bases and J gave up 6 bases; unmatched junction bases: 13. CDR3 size: 15 residues. Germline CDR1 and CDR2: MNHEY and SMNVEV (reference sequence). CDR3 DNA sequence: TGTGCCACCCGTCTCCCAGGGGGCGGGGCCGGGGAGCTGTTTTTT. The encoded protein is CATRLPGGGAGELFF.

The table lists this clone with a count of one. The gene calls are TRBV5-4 and TRBJ2-7; TRBD2 is a possible D gene (6 bases). This CDR3 has 15 amino acids. Trimming left V 4 bases short and J 7 bases short, with 21 bases between. Germline V gene data show CDR1 as SGHNT and CDR2 as YYREEE (reference sequence). The CDR3 here is CASSGPRDWGLEQYF. As DNA, the CDR3 is TGTGCCAGCAGCGGCCCCCGGGACTGGGGGTTGGAGCAGTACTTC.

This chain joins TRBV7-9 and TRBJ1-5, with 9 bases matching TRBD1. CDR3 length equals 14 residues. V shed 5 bases and J 8 bases; nucleotides not matched to a gene: 7. The germline CDR1 and CDR2 sequences are SEHNR and FQNEAQ (reference sequence). The CDR3 loop reads CASSPGQGKEPQHF. As DNA, the CDR3 is TGTGCCAGCAGCCCGGGACAGGGTAAGGAGCCCCAGCATTTT. The entire variable domain, with the rest obtained from reference TRBV7-9 and TRBJ1-5, is as follows: DTGVSQNPRHKITKRGQNVTFRCDPISEHNRLYWYRQTLGQGPEFLTYFQNEAQLEKSRLLSDRFSAERPKGSFSTLEIQRTEQGDSAMYLCASSPGQGKEPQHFGDGTRLSIL.

V and J are TRBV29-1 and TRBJ2-1; D may be TRBD1 (6 bases). This CDR3 spans 13 amino acids. V was pared by 7 bases and J by 5 bases, with 15 bases between. Germline V gene lookup returns CDR1 SQVTM and CDR2 ANQGSEA. CDR3 amino acids: CSAGPAGDNEQFF. Written as DNA, the CDR3 is TGCAGCGCCGGTCCGGCAGGGGACAATGAGCAGTTCTTC.

The chain carries TRBV28 and TRBJ1-1; no definite D call. Germline V gives CDR1 MDHEN, CDR2 SYDVKM. The V end was cut by 2 bases, the J end by 7 bases, with 11 bases between. The length of the CDR3 is 13 residues. CDR3 sequence: CASSLTLVSEAFF. CDR3 sequence (DNA): TGTGCCAGCAGTTTAACCCTGGTGAGTGAAGCTTTCTTT.

This sequence joins TRBV7-6 and TRBJ1-1; D is undetermined. The V and J ends lost 0 bases and 6 bases respectively, with 17 bases between them. CDR1 SGHVS and CDR2 FNYEAQ come from the germline V gene. CDR3 size: 16 residues. CDR3 sequence reads: CASSLAEVGVVAEAFF. Here the CDR3 DNA reads TGTGCCAGCAGCTTAGCCGAAGTCGGCGTGGTCGCTGAAGCTTTCTTT.

This sequence joins TRBV27 and TRBJ2-5; perhaps D is TRBD1 or TRBD2 (5 bases each). This CDR3 has 13 residues. Germline V gene lookup returns CDR1 MNHEY and CDR2 SMNVEV (reference sequence). V lost 2 bases to trimming and J lost 7 bases, with 11 bases between them. CDR3 in amino acids: CASSLGQRGTQYF. CDR3 nucleotide sequence: TGTGCCAGCAGTTTAGGGCAGAGGGGGACCCAGTACTTC.

This clone has only one observation. The chain employs TRBV27 and TRBJ2-7; D perhaps matches TRBD2 (5 bases). The CDR3 loop spans 14 amino acids. V gave up 2 bases and J gave up 7 bases, with 15 bases separating them. Germline values: CDR1 MNHEY, CDR2 SMNVEV (reference sequence). In DNA, the CDR3 is TGTGCCAGCAGTTTACGTGGAGGCCTACGGGAGCAGTACTTC. Translating gives CASSLRGGLREQYF.

The chain links TRBV5-1 to TRBJ1-3, with D unresolved. Germline CDR1 SGHRS, CDR2 YFSETQ. The CDR3 spans 15 residues. V was shortened by 0 bases and J by 5 bases, with 12 bases between the two germline ends. Written as DNA, the CDR3 is TGCGCCAGCAGCTTGGGACAAGGAACGAGAAACACCATATATTTT. Protein product: CASSLGQGTRNTIYF. Variable domain in full (rest from reference TRBV5-1 and TRBJ1-3): KAGVTQTPRYLIKTRGQQVTLSCSPISGHRSVSWYQQTPGQGLQFLFEYFSETQRNKGNFPGRFSGRQFSNSRSEMNVSTLELGDSALYLCASSLGQGTRNTIYFGEGSWLTVV.

The V call is TRBV6-5, the J call TRBJ2-7; D is ambiguous. From germline, CDR1 is MNHEY and CDR2 SVGAGI. V was clipped by 6 bases and J by 3 bases, with 18 bases between them. This CDR3 spans 15 amino acids. Here the CDR3 DNA reads TGTGCCAGCAGGCGGCTAGGACCCCGGAGCTACGAGCAGTACTTC. Encoded protein: CASRRLGPRSYEQYF.

The chain carries TRBV27 and TRBJ2-1; 11 bases fit TRBD2. The germline V gene has CDR1 MNHEY and CDR2 SMNVEV (reference sequence). This CDR3 has 13 amino acids. The V gene end was trimmed by 5 bases and the J gene end by 14 bases; junction bases not matched to a gene: 8. The CDR3 sequence: CASSPPLSGGEFF. The CDR3 DNA follows: TGTGCCAGCAGTCCCCCCCTTAGCGGGGGGGAGTTCTTC.